Below, 23 T cell receptor beta chains from the same sample are listed, as sequenced in a study of T cell responses to AZD1222 COVID-19 vaccine. Some clones are missing from TCRdb's copy, which holds only in-frame ones; the method was immunoSEQ multiplex PCR. This table holds 110,000 to 150,000 clones, 90% found once. The material was peripheral blood, obtained on day 0 of AZD1222 vaccination. All receptors come from an adult in good health.

The rearrangement links TRBV11-2 to TRBJ2-3; 11 bases are shared with TRBD2. V was pared by 3 bases and J by 3 bases, with 2 bases of the junction left unmatched. Germline V gives CDR1 SGHAT, CDR2 FQNNGV. This CDR3 has 15 residues. CDR3 coding DNA: TGTGCCAGCAGCTTTACTAGCGGGGGTACAGATACGCAGTATTTT. It yields the protein CASSFTSGGTDTQYF.

This clone was observed once. The gene calls are TRBV11-3 and TRBJ2-1, with TRBD1 as a possible D gene (5 bases). With 7 bases removed from V and 0 bases from J, the gap between germline ends came to 16 bases. Germline CDR1 is SGHNT and CDR2 is YENEEA. The CDR3 has 16 amino acids. CDR3 region: CASIPGHGRSYNEQFF. The CDR3 DNA follows: TGTGCCAGCATACCAGGGCACGGACGCTCCTACAATGAGCAGTTCTTC.

The chain employs TRBV30 and TRBJ2-5, with 9 bases fitting TRBD2. The germline V gene encodes CDR1 GTSNPN and CDR2 SVGIG (reference sequence). With V trimmed by 3 bases and J by 5 bases, 7 bases remained unmatched. The CDR3 is 14 residues long. CDR3 region: CAWSLRGGRETQYF. In DNA, the CDR3 is TGTGCCTGGAGCCTGCGGGGGGGGAGGGAGACCCAGTACTTC.

The chain employs TRBV5-1 and TRBJ1-2, with 8 positions matching TRBD1. The CDR3 sequence is 15 residues long. V lost 4 bases and J lost 4; bases outside the gene matches: 9. CDR1 is SGHRS and CDR2 is YFSETQ in the germline V gene. CDR3: CASSPGQGLGYGYTF. The CDR3 bases are TGCGCCAGCAGCCCAGGACAGGGTTTGGGCTATGGCTACACCTTC.

The chain carries TRBV7-9 and TRBJ2-1; 10 bases are a match to TRBD2. The germline V gene encodes CDR1 SEHNR and CDR2 FQNEAQ (reference sequence). CDR3 length equals 13 residues. The trim removed 4 bases at V and 8 bases at J, leaving 2 bases unmatched. CDR3 coding DNA: TGTGCCAGCAGCTCGGGACTAGCGTATGAGCAGTTCTTC. Residues: CASSSGLAYEQFF.

The rearrangement links TRBV2 to TRBJ2-7; TRBD2 might be the D (5 bases). Germline CDR1 is SNHLY and CDR2 is FYNNEI. The CDR3 runs 13 residues. Trimming cost V 8 bases and J 0 bases, with 11 bases left between them. The CDR3 DNA follows: TGTGCCAGCTTGGGCGGGCGCTCCTACGAGCAGTACTTC. It is translated as CASLGGRSYEQYF.

The rearrangement links TRBV6-5 to TRBJ2-2; D tentatively reads TRBD1 or TRBD2 (7 bases each). V was pared by 6 bases and J by 5 bases, with 16 bases between. Germline V lookup: CDR1 MNHEY, CDR2 SVGAGI. The CDR3 sequence is 15 residues long. For the CDR3, the DNA is TGTGCCAGCAGACCCACAGGGGAGGGGACCGGGGAGCTGTTTTTT. It encodes CASRPTGEGTGELFF.

The rearrangement uses TRBV5-6 and TRBJ2-4; TRBD2 matches at 8 bases. The CDR3 length is 18 residues. V lost 4 bases and J lost 0; bases outside the gene matches: 12. CDR1 SGHDT and CDR2 YYEEEE come from the germline V gene. The CDR3 bases are TGTGCCAGCAGCCTCACGGCGGGGGGCCGATTAGCCAAAAACATTCAGTACTTC. Protein product: CASSLTAGGRLAKNIQYF.

The rearrangement links TRBV2 to TRBJ2-7; D may correspond to TRBD1 or TRBD2 (5 bases each). The ends were cut back, 6 bases at V and 2 bases at J, with 11 bases in the middle. Germline V gene sequence: CDR1 SNHLY, CDR2 FYNNEI. The CDR3 is 13 amino acids. CDR3 DNA: TGTGCCAGCAGGGGGGAACGGACCTACGAGCAGTACTTC. Residues: CASRGERTYEQYF.

CDR3 sequence: CASSQRLGVKFGYTF. The CDR3 DNA reads as TGTGCCAGCAGCCAAAGGCTGGGGGTTAAATTTGGCTACACCTTC. The rearrangement uses TRBV6-6 and TRBJ1-2; tentatively, D is TRBD1 (5 bases). Between the trimmed V and J ends, which lost 6 bases and 7 bases, there was a span of 21 bases. Germline values: CDR1 MNHNY, CDR2 SVGAGI (reference sequence). The CDR3 is 15 residues long.

The rearrangement links TRBV30 to TRBJ1-4, with D possibly TRBD1 on 5 matching bases. The CDR3 consists of 21 residues. From germline, CDR1 is GTSNPN and CDR2 SVGIG (reference sequence). With 3 bases removed from V and 7 bases from J, the gap between germline ends came to 36 bases. CDR3 sequence (DNA): TGTGCCTGGAGAAGGCGGGTTGGAATAGGGGCCGCGCTAGCCGGGGGTGAAAAACTGTTTTTT. Its translation is CAWRRRVGIGAALAGGEKLFF.

The V gene is TRBV2, the J gene TRBJ2-2; 8 bases agree with TRBD2. V trimming: 7 bases; J trimming: 4 bases; junction bases outside the gene matches: 11. The CDR3 sequence is 16 residues long. Germline V gene sequence: CDR1 SNHLY, CDR2 FYNNEI. CDR3 protein: CASTRFGGGTTGELFF. For the CDR3, the DNA is TGTGCCAGCACTAGGTTCGGCGGGGGGACCACCGGGGAGCTGTTTTTT.

The chain combines TRBV4-1 with TRBJ2-3; either TRBD1 or TRBD2 may supply D (5 bases each). Germline V gene sequence: CDR1 MGHRA, CDR2 YSYEKL. V lost 0 bases and J 4 bases, leaving 11 bases between the germline ends. The CDR3 length is 15 residues. CDR3 loop: CASSQDRGGPDTQYF. The CDR3 DNA reads TGCGCCAGCAGCCAAGATCGGGGCGGTCCAGATACGCAGTATTTT.

The table lists this clone with a few counts. The chain recombines TRBV5-4 with TRBJ1-6; D remains unclear. The CDR3 covers 12 residues. V gave up 6 bases and J gave up 10 bases, with 11 bases separating them. Germline V CDR1 and CDR2: SGHNT, YYREEE (reference sequence). The CDR3, as DNA: TGTGCCAGCACCAAGGTGGGGTCACCCCTCCACTTT. This gives the protein CASTKVGSPLHF. The full variable domain, in which reference TRBV5-4 and TRBJ1-6 provide the parts outside the CDR3, is ETGVTQSPTHLIKTRGQQVTLRCSSQSGHNTVSWYQQALGQGPQFIFQYYREEENGRGNFPPRFSGLQFPNYSSELNVNALELDDSALYLCASTKVGSPLHFGNGTRLTVT.

The DNA for the CDR3 is TGTGCCAGCAGTGAAGGGTTGGGAGAAATTAGCAATCAGCCCCAGCATTTT. Protein product: CASSEGLGEISNQPQHF. The rearrangement links TRBV2 to TRBJ1-5; D not resolved. Germline assignment: CDR1 SNHLY and CDR2 FYNNEI. The CDR3 length is 17 residues. Trimming shortened V by 1 base and J by 0 bases, and 13 bases separated the two germline ends.

V usage is TRBV6-5 and J usage is TRBJ1-1; 8 nucleotides line up with TRBD1. CDR3 length: 15 residues. V shed 6 bases and J 3 bases; nucleotides not matched to a gene: 9. Germline CDR1 and CDR2: MNHEY and SVGAGI. The CDR3 here is CASSPDREVYTEAFF. CDR3 nucleotides: TGTGCCAGCAGCCCGGACAGGGAGGTTTACACTGAAGCTTTCTTT.

The rearrangement uses TRBV21-1 and TRBJ2-1; the D segment call TRBD2 is taken from the table without a DNA check. TRBV21-1 is labeled a pseudogene. The CDR3 has 18 residues. CDR3 residues: CASSKEGVLAGSDNEQFF. CDR3 sequence (DNA): TGTGCCAGCAGCAAAGAGGGGGTACTAGCGGGGAGCGACAATGAGCAGTTCTTC.

The rearrangement uses TRBV30 and TRBJ2-1; maybe TRBD2 (5 bases). Trimming took 8 bases from V and 13 from J, leaving 15 bases between them. Germline assignment: CDR1 GTSNPN and CDR2 SVGIG (reference sequence). CDR3 length equals 10 residues. The CDR3 loop is CALIAEGQFF. CDR3 bases: TGTGCCCTTATTGCAGAGGGACAGTTCTTC.

This rearrangement joins TRBV14 to TRBJ2-7, with a weak D call TRBD1 (5 bases). This CDR3 region has 16 residues. V shed 0 bases and J shed 4 bases, with 16 bases lying between them. Germline V gene lookup returns CDR1 SGHDN and CDR2 FVKESK. The CDR3 DNA follows: TGTGCCAGCAGCCAAGAGCGGTCTCGGACAACGTACGAGCAGTACTTC. It encodes CASSQERSRTTYEQYF.

V usage is TRBV29-1 and J usage is TRBJ1-2; weak D call: TRBD1 (6 bases). The CDR3 runs 13 residues. The V and J ends lost 6 bases and 7 bases respectively, with 18 bases between them. Germline V CDR1 and CDR2: SQVTM, ANQGSEA. Here the CDR3 reads CSVEDRSLSGYTF. In DNA form, the CDR3 reads TGCAGCGTCGAGGACAGAAGCTTATCTGGCTACACCTTC.

The CDR3 coding sequence is TGTGCCAGCACCGGGACAGAACATCAGCCCCAGCATTTT. Protein: CASTGTEHQPQHF. The V gene is TRBV7-9, the J gene TRBJ1-5, with 7 bases matching TRBD1. J lost 5 bases, V lost 7 bases, and 5 bases had no gene match. This CDR3 region has 13 residues. CDR1 is SEHNR and CDR2 is FQNEAQ in the germline V gene (reference sequence).

The rearrangement uses TRBV27 and TRBJ2-1, with 9 bases fitting TRBD2. Per the germline V gene, CDR1 is MNHEY and CDR2 is SMNVEV (reference sequence). V was clipped by 4 bases and J by 3 bases; unmatched bases: 7. The CDR3 has 16 residues. The CDR3 sequence is CASSSWAGGLYNEQFF. CDR3 nucleotide sequence: TGTGCCAGCAGTTCCTGGGCGGGGGGGCTCTACAATGAGCAGTTCTTC.

This clone has only one observation. This chain connects TRBV5-6 to TRBJ1-1; unclear D gene. Germline CDR1 is SGHDT and CDR2 is YYEEEE. V lost 0 bases and J 2 bases, leaving 17 bases between the germline ends. The CDR3 is 17 residues long. The CDR3 sequence is CASSLVVRREPNTEAFF. CDR3 sequence (DNA): TGTGCCAGCAGCTTGGTGGTTAGGCGAGAACCAAACACTGAAGCTTTCTTT.